These 32 T cell receptor beta chains were all obtained from the same sample, sequenced in a study of blood T cell repertoires in COVID-19. Here immunoSEQ multiplex PCR was the method, and the copy in TCRdb shows in-frame clones only, minus some. The data show roughly 100,000 clones, approximately 90% seen once. The material sequenced was peripheral blood. The receptors were sampled from a woman in her forties or fifties with COVID-19, enrolled during active disease.

This clone was picked up one time. The chain uses TRBV13 and TRBJ2-3; TRBD2 aligns across 10 bases. The trim removed 5 bases at V and 1 base at J, leaving 18 bases unmatched. The germline CDR1 and CDR2 sequences are PRHDT and FYEKMQ (reference sequence). The CDR3 is made up of 20 amino acids. CDR3 sequence: CASSPLWGSSGGEGTDTQYF. In DNA form, the CDR3 reads TGTGCCAGCAGCCCCCTCTGGGGGTCTAGCGGGGGCGAGGGCACAGATACGCAGTATTTT. Looking up the rest from reference TRBV13 and TRBJ2-3 gives the full variable domain: AAGVIQSPRHLIKEKRETATLKCYPIPRHDTVYWYQQGPGQDPQFLISFYEKMQSDKGSIPDRFSAQQFSDYHSELNMSSLELGDSALYFCASSPLWGSSGGEGTDTQYFGPGTRLTVL.

The genes are TRBV9 and TRBJ1-1; D is undetermined. This CDR3 is built from 13 residues. Trimming cost V 0 bases and J 8 bases, with 11 bases left between them. The V gene's germline CDR1 is SGDLS and CDR2 YYNGEE. The chain's CDR3 is CASSVDPRSEAFF. As DNA, the CDR3 is TGTGCCAGCAGCGTAGATCCGAGGTCCGAAGCTTTCTTT.

The chain joins TRBV19 to TRBJ1-1; D perhaps matches TRBD1 (5 bases). The CDR3 spans 13 residues. Trimming took off 8 bases at V and 0 bases at J, with 10 bases between the two ends. Per germline, CDR1 LNHDA and CDR2 SQIVND (reference sequence). This CDR3 reads CASRPRVNTEAFF. Written as DNA, the CDR3 is TGTGCCAGTCGTCCCAGGGTGAACACTGAAGCTTTCTTT.

V and J are TRBV7-3 and TRBJ1-6; D possibly corresponds to TRBD1 (5 bases). Trimming removed 5 bases from V and 7 bases from J, with 15 bases in between. The CDR3 sequence is 15 residues long. Germline V CDR1 and CDR2: SGHTA, FQGTGA. The CDR3 DNA is TGTGCCAGCAGCCCCACCGGGGGTTCCAATTCACCCCTCCACTTT. As protein: CASSPTGGSNSPLHF.

V usage is TRBV12-3 or TRBV12-4 and J usage is TRBJ2-7; D gene unclear. The CDR3 is made up of 13 amino acids. The V gene lost 4 bases and the J gene lost 3 bases, with 10 bases spanning the gap. The CDR3: CASSSDTLYEQYF. Here the CDR3 DNA reads TGTGCCAGCAGTTCAGACACTCTCTACGAGCAGTACTTC.

This chain joins TRBV7-9 and TRBJ2-1; TRBD2 matches at 8 bases. The V segment lost 3 bases and the J segment 3 bases; nucleotides outside the gene matches: 4. Germline loops: CDR1 SEHNR, CDR2 FQNEAQ (reference sequence). This CDR3 region has 15 residues. The CDR3 reads CASSFGTSYYNEQFF. DNA for the CDR3: TGTGCCAGCAGCTTTGGGACTAGTTACTACAATGAGCAGTTCTTC.

Here the CDR3 reads CASSQVLAQETQYF. CDR3 DNA: TGTGCCAGCAGCCAAGTTTTAGCTCAAGAGACCCAGTACTTC. The J gene is TRBJ2-5, the V gene TRBV3-1 (or the pseudogene TRBV3-2), with D uncertain. The CDR3 runs 14 residues. CDR1 LGHDT and CDR2 YNNKEL come from the germline V gene (reference sequence). Trimming left V 1 base short and J 2 bases short, with 8 bases between.

This clone was detected once. This rearrangement joins TRBV5-4 to TRBJ2-7, with D possibly matching TRBD2 (5 bases). V was trimmed by 0 bases and J by 0 bases, leaving 10 bases between them. Per germline, CDR1 SGHNT and CDR2 YYREEE (reference sequence). The CDR3 length is 15 residues. The CDR3 reads CASSLAGGSSYEQYF. CDR3 coding DNA: TGTGCCAGCAGCTTGGCGGGCGGGTCCTCCTACGAGCAGTACTTC.

V usage is TRBV7-9 and J usage is TRBJ2-3; 7 bases match TRBD1. The germline gives CDR1 SEHNR, CDR2 FQNEAQ (reference sequence). V was clipped by 4 bases and J by 2 bases; unmatched bases: 6. This CDR3 is 15 amino acids long. CDR3 DNA: TGTGCCAGCAGCTCTCCCACAGGGGACACAGATACGCAGTATTTT. Amino acids: CASSSPTGDTDTQYF.

The genes are TRBV5-4 and TRBJ2-5, with D possibly matching TRBD2 (5 bases). Germline V gives CDR1 SGHNT, CDR2 YYREEE (reference sequence). The ends were cut back, 4 bases at V and 6 bases at J, with 10 bases in the middle. The length of the CDR3 is 12 residues. For the CDR3, the DNA is TGTGCCAGCAGCACCGACGGGAAGACCCAGTACTTC. Translating gives CASSTDGKTQYF.

This clone has a handful of counts. The chain combines TRBV5-4 with TRBJ2-7, with 7 bases identical to TRBD1. Unmatched junction bases numbered 2, after V lost 1 base and J lost 4 bases. This CDR3 region has 13 residues. Germline V lookup: CDR1 SGHNT, CDR2 YYREEE (reference sequence). The CDR3 loop reads CASSLQQGYEQYF. CDR3 DNA sequence: TGTGCCAGCAGCTTGCAACAGGGGTACGAGCAGTACTTC.

This chain connects TRBV3-1 (or the pseudogene TRBV3-2) to TRBJ2-5; 8 nucleotides align to TRBD1. V lost 3 bases, J lost 4 bases, and 10 bases stayed unmatched. Germline V lookup: CDR1 LGHDT, CDR2 YNNKEL (reference sequence). CDR3 length: 16 residues. In DNA form, the CDR3 reads TGTGCCAGCAGCCAGATGCAGGGGGCCTGGGGAGAGACCCAGTACTTC. Translated, it gives CASSQMQGAWGETQYF.

The chain has TRBV5-1 and TRBJ1-4, with TRBD1 matching 10 bases. CDR1 is SGHRS, CDR2 YFSETQ, per germline. The CDR3 covers 15 residues. J was trimmed by 8 bases and V by 4 bases; bases with no gene match: 8. The CDR3 protein is CASSPGTGDIEKLFF. CDR3 nucleotide sequence: TGCGCCAGCAGCCCAGGGACAGGGGATATAGAAAAACTGTTTTTT.

This sequence joins TRBV4-2 and TRBJ2-3; TRBD2 agrees at 11 bases. The CDR3 runs to 18 residues. V was clipped by 1 base and J by 0 bases; unmatched bases: 6. From germline, CDR1 is LGHNA and CDR2 YNFKEQ. CDR3 loop: CASSQVMSSGGSTDTQYF. CDR3 nucleotide sequence: TGTGCCAGCAGCCAAGTCATGTCTAGCGGGGGGAGCACAGATACGCAGTATTTT.

This chain uses TRBV4-1 with TRBJ1-4; the match to TRBD1 covers 9 bases. Per the germline V gene, CDR1 is MGHRA and CDR2 is YSYEKL. Germline trimming cut 3 bases from V and 8 bases from J; bases unmatched to any gene: 10. The CDR3 has 16 residues. The CDR3 region is CASSHPPGQGREKLFF. The CDR3 DNA reads TGCGCCAGCAGCCATCCCCCGGGACAGGGTAGAGAAAAACTGTTTTTT.

The V call is TRBV14, the J call TRBJ1-2, with D uncertain. Trimming stripped 0 bases from V and 9 bases from J, with 8 bases between. There are 12 residues in the CDR3. Germline CDR1 and CDR2: SGHDN and FVKESK. This CDR3 reads CASSQDTVSYTF. Here the CDR3 DNA reads TGTGCCAGCAGCCAAGATACAGTAAGCTACACCTTC.

V and J are TRBV19 and TRBJ2-1; 10 nucleotides agree with TRBD2. CDR1 is LNHDA and CDR2 is SQIVND in the germline V gene (reference sequence). The CDR3 is 14 amino acids. V lost 5 bases, J lost 6 bases, and 4 bases stayed unmatched. As DNA, the CDR3 is TGTGCCAGTAGTTCAGCGGGGGGGATCAATGAGCAGTTCTTC. Translated, it gives CASSSAGGINEQFF.

This chain connects TRBV28 to TRBJ1-1; D gene ambiguous. Trimming cost V 3 bases and J 4 bases, with 12 bases left between them. The CDR3 runs 14 residues. Germline CDR1 is MDHEN and CDR2 is SYDVKM. The CDR3: CASSLGGYGTEAFF. In DNA form, the CDR3 reads TGTGCCAGCAGTTTGGGAGGTTACGGCACTGAAGCTTTCTTT.

The chain carries TRBV27 and TRBJ1-2; 9 bases line up with TRBD1. The CDR3 has 16 residues. J lost 4 bases, V lost 4 bases, and 10 bases had no gene match. Germline V gene sequence: CDR1 MNHEY, CDR2 SMNVEV (reference sequence). CDR3 DNA: TGTGCCAGCAGTTCACCGCCGGGACAGGGCCCCTATGGCTACACCTTC. It yields the protein CASSSPPGQGPYGYTF.

This clone was detected once. The rearrangement joins TRBV4-2 to TRBJ2-5; D may be TRBD1 (5 bases). Trimming stripped 1 base from V and 2 bases from J, with 11 bases between. Germline-derived CDR1 and CDR2 are LGHNA and YNFKEQ. CDR3 length: 15 residues. CDR3 sequence: CASSQGVGDQETQYF. CDR3 nucleotide sequence: TGTGCCAGCAGCCAAGGGGTAGGGGATCAAGAGACCCAGTACTTC.

The chain has TRBV14 and TRBJ1-1; D is possibly TRBD1 (5 bases). Germline V lookup: CDR1 SGHDN, CDR2 FVKESK. The CDR3 is 14 residues long. V was cut by 2 bases and J by 4 bases, with 11 bases left in between. The CDR3 region is CASSQNWGGTEAFF. The CDR3 coding sequence is TGTGCCAGCAGCCAAAACTGGGGGGGCACTGAAGCTTTCTTT.

Here the CDR3 DNA reads TGTGCCAGCAGTGACCAATCAGACAATGAGCAGTTCTTC. Amino acid sequence: CASSDQSDNEQFF. This chain uses TRBV6-4 with TRBJ2-1; no clear D gene. V was clipped by 2 bases and J by 5 bases, with 7 bases between them. This CDR3 has 13 amino acids. Germline V gene sequence: CDR1 MRHNA, CDR2 SNTAGT.

This sequence joins TRBV13 and TRBJ1-1; 10 bases are shared with TRBD1. The CDR3 is 16 residues long. The germline V gene encodes CDR1 PRHDT and CDR2 FYEKMQ (reference sequence). V gave up 5 bases and J gave up 3 bases; unmatched junction bases: 9. The CDR3 is CASSTMTGGAYTEAFF. The CDR3 DNA reads as TGTGCCAGCAGCACGATGACAGGGGGCGCGTACACTGAAGCTTTCTTT.

This clone was detected only a few times. CDR3 in amino acids: CASSFLAGGRETQYF. Here the CDR3 DNA reads TGTGCCAGCAGCTTTCTAGCGGGGGGGCGGGAGACCCAGTACTTC. The chain recombines TRBV7-3 with TRBJ2-5; TRBD2 aligns across 12 bases. Trimming removed 3 bases from V and 5 bases from J; junction bases left unmatched: 4. The CDR3 covers 15 residues. Germline-derived CDR1 and CDR2 are SGHTA and FQGTGA.

V usage is TRBV4-3 and J usage is TRBJ2-1; possible D gene TRBD1, 5 bases. Trimming removed 1 base from V and 6 bases from J, with 13 bases in between. Germline loops: CDR1 LGHNA, CDR2 YSLEER. CDR3 size: 15 residues. The CDR3 protein is CASSQGRAGLNEQFF. DNA of the CDR3: TGCGCCAGCAGCCAAGGCAGGGCCGGCCTCAATGAGCAGTTCTTC.

The V call is TRBV6-5, the J call TRBJ2-7, with 7 bases aligning to TRBD2. The CDR3 has 16 amino acids. The V and J ends lost 0 bases and 2 bases, in that order; junction bases with no gene match: 7. Germline CDR1 MNHEY, CDR2 SVGAGI. The CDR3 is CASSYSGGISAYEQYF. In DNA, the CDR3 is TGTGCCAGCAGTTACTCGGGAGGGATAAGCGCCTACGAGCAGTACTTC.

The J gene is TRBJ2-5, the V gene TRBV12-2; the table's D call, TRBD1, was not checked against the DNA. TRBV12-2 corresponds to a pseudogene. The CDR3 contains 16 residues. The CDR3 sequence is CASRLRPGNFQETQYF. In nucleotides, the CDR3 is TGTGCAAGTCGCTTAAGACCAGGGAACTTCCAAGAGACCCAGTACTTC.

This rearrangement joins TRBV5-1 to TRBJ2-7, with TRBD1 matching 10 bases. Germline-derived CDR1 and CDR2 are SGHRS and YFSETQ. J was trimmed by 6 bases and V by 4 bases; bases with no gene match: 10. The CDR3 extends over 15 amino acids. CDR3 coding DNA: TGCGCCAGCAGCAACTCGCCGGGACAGGGGTTCGAGCAGTACTTC. Translated: CASSNSPGQGFEQYF.

This clone has just a few counts. V is TRBV6-2 or TRBV6-3 and J is TRBJ1-6, with D unclear. The V end was cut by 4 bases, the J end by 0 bases, with 7 bases between. The CDR3 runs to 15 residues. In germline, CDR1 is MNHEY, CDR2 SVGEGT. In DNA, the CDR3 is TGTGCCAGCAGTTCCGGGAGCTCCTATAATTCACCCCTCCACTTT. This translates into CASSSGSSYNSPLHF.

The chain links TRBV10-3 to TRBJ2-1; D ambiguous. Trimming left V 3 bases short and J 4 bases short, with 13 bases between. This CDR3 has 15 residues. Germline CDR1 is ENHRY and CDR2 is SYGVKD. As DNA, the CDR3 is TGTGCCATCAGTGACCCAGGTGGTCGTTACAATGAGCAGTTCTTC. It translates to CAISDPGGRYNEQFF.

This chain connects TRBV6-2 or TRBV6-3 to TRBJ2-1; D ambiguous. V was clipped by 5 bases and J by 5 bases, with 4 bases between them. CDR3 length: 11 amino acids. Germline assignment: CDR1 MNHEY and CDR2 SVGEGT. CDR3 in amino acids: CASSPNNEQFF. The CDR3 region has the DNA TGTGCCAGCAGTCCAAACAATGAGCAGTTCTTC.

To note about this clone: An end of the junction does not agree with germline; a read error may underlie this. The chain uses TRBV7-7 and TRBJ2-5; 7 bases match TRBD1. The CDR3 has 17 residues. CDR1 is SSHAT, CDR2 FNYEAQ, per germline (reference sequence). The CDR3 DNA reads TGTGCTAGCAGCCCATCTAGTTTCTCGGACAGGAAAGAGACCCAGTACTTC. It translates to CASSPSSFSDRKETQYF.